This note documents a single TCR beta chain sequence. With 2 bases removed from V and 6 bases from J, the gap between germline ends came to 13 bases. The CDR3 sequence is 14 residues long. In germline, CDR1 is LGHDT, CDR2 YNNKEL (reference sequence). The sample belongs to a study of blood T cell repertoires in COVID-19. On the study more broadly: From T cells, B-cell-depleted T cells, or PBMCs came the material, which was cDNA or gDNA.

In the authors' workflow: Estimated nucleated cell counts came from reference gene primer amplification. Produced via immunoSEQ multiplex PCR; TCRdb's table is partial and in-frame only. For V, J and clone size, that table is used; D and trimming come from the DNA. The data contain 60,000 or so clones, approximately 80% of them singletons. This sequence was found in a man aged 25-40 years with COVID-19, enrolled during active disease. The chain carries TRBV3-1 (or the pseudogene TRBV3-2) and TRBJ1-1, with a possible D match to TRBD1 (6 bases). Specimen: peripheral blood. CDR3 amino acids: CASSQNRDTAEAFF. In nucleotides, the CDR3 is TGTGCCAGCAGCCAAAACCGGGACACTGCTGAAGCTTTCTTT.